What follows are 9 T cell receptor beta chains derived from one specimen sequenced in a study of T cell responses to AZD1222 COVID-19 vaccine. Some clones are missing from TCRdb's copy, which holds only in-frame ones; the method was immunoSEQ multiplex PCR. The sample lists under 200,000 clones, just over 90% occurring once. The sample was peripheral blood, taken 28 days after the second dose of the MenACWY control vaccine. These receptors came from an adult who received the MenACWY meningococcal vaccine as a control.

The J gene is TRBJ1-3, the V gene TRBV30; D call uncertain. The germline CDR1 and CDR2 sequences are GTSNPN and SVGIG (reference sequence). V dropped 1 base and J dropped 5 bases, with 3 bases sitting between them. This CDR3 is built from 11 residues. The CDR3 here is CAWSGRNTIYF. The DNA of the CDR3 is TGTGCCTGGAGTGGAAGAAACACCATATATTTT.

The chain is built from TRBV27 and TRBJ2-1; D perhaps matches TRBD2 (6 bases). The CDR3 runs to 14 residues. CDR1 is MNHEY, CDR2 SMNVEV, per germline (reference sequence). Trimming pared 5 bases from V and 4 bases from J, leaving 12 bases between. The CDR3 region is CASSAYREYNEQFF. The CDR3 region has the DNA TGTGCCAGCAGTGCGTACCGGGAGTACAATGAGCAGTTCTTC.

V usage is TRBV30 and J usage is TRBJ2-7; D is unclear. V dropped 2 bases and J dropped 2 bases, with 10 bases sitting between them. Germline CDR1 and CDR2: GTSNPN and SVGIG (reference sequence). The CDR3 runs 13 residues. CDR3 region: CAWSLRITYEQYF. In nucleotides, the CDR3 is TGTGCCTGGAGTCTAAGGATAACCTACGAGCAGTACTTC.

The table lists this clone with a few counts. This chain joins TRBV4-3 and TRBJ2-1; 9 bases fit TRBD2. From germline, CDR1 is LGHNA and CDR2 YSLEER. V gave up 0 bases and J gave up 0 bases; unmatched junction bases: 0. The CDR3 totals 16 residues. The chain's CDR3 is CASSQETSGSYNEQFF. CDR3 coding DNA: TGCGCCAGCAGCCAAGAGACTAGCGGCTCCTACAATGAGCAGTTCTTC.

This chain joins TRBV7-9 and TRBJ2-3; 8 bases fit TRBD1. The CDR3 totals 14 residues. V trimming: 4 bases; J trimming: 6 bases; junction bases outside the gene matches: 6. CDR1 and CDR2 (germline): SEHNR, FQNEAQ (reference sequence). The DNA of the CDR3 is TGTGCCAGCAGCTCGGGTTACAGGGGGGATACGCAGTATTTT. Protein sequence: CASSSGYRGDTQYF.

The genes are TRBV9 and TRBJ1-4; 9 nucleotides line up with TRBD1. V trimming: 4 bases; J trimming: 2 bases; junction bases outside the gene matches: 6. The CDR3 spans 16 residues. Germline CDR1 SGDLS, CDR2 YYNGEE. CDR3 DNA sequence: TGTGCCAGCAGCACGGACAGGGGAAGTACTAATGAAAAACTGTTTTTT. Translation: CASSTDRGSTNEKLFF.

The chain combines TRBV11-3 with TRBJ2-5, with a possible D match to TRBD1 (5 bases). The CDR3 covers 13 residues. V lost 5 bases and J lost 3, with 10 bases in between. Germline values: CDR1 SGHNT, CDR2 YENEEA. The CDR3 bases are TGTGCCAGCAGCCCAGGCAGGGAAGAGACCCAGTACTTC. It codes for CASSPGREETQYF.

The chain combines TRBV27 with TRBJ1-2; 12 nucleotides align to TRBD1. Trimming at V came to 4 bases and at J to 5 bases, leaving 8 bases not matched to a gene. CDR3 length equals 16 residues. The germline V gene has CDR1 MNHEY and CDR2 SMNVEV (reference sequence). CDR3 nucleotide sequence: TGTGCCAGCAGTTCTCCGGGACAGGGGGCGGGATATGGCTACACCTTC. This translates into CASSSPGQGAGYGYTF.

The CDR3 DNA is TGCAGCGTTGCCCAGGGGAACGGAAACACCATATATTTT. Translation: CSVAQGNGNTIYF. This chain uses TRBV29-1 with TRBJ1-3; perhaps TRBD1 as D (6 bases). The germline V gene has CDR1 SQVTM and CDR2 ANQGSEA. The CDR3 contains 13 residues. The V and J ends lost 4 bases and 4 bases respectively, with 11 bases between them.